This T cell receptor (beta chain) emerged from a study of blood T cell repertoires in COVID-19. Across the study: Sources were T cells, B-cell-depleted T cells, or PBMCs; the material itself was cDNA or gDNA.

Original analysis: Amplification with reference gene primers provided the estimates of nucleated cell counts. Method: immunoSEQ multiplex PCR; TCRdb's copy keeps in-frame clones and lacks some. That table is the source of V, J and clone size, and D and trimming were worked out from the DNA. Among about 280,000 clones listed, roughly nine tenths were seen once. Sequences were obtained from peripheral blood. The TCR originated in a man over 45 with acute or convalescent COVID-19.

CDR3: CASTLSRGSNQPQHF. Here the CDR3 DNA reads TGTGCCAGTACCCTCTCACGGGGGAGCAATCAGCCCCAGCATTTT. This rearrangement joins TRBV19 to TRBJ1-5; TRBD1 might be the D (5 bases). V shed 7 bases and J shed 1 base, with 14 bases lying between them. Germline CDR1 and CDR2: LNHDA and SQIVND (reference sequence). This CDR3 has 15 residues.